These 2 T cell receptor beta chains were sequenced from one sample in a study of low-dose radiotherapy and immunotherapy resistance in tumors. First-strand cDNA relied on TRAV- and TRBV-specific primers spanning alpha and beta chains. The TCRs were subjected to amplification over approximately 20 PCR cycles employing a constant-region primer in conjunction with a V-primer adapter. TCRdb used MiXCR to reprocess the reads, holding one entry per CDR3 protein. The sample lists 35,000 to 45,000 distinct CDR3 sequences; around 25% were seen once. The time point was: after trial treatment. Described treatment: LDRT plus nivolumab, ipilimumab, low-dose cyclophosphamide and aspirin (RACIN trial). Sequenced material: PBMCs, taken after low-dose radiotherapy plus immunotherapy. Source of these receptors: a male donor with prostate cancer.

In regard to this clonotype: A single base is all that separates this from a far larger clone, so a read error is likely. The J gene is TRBJ2-5, the V gene TRBV10-3, with 9 bases fitting TRBD2. The J call could be wrong; TRBJ2-1 is a better fit for the DNA end. There are 13 residues in the CDR3. Germline CDR1 reads ENHRY; CDR2 reads SYGVKD. This CDR3 reads CASLAGVVNEQFF. DNA of the CDR3: TGTGCCTCCTTAGCGGGAGTGGTGAATGAGCAGTTCTTC.

This clonotype is labeled as medium-sized. This sequence joins TRBV2 and TRBJ2-7; 8 bases are a match to TRBD1. Trimming took 6 bases from V and 6 from J; bases not matched to a gene: 4. Germline V gene sequence: CDR1 SNHLY, CDR2 FYNNEI. This CDR3 has 12 residues. The CDR3 region has the DNA TGTGCCAGCAGGGGCACAGGGGGCGAGCAGTACTTC. The encoded protein is CASRGTGGEQYF.